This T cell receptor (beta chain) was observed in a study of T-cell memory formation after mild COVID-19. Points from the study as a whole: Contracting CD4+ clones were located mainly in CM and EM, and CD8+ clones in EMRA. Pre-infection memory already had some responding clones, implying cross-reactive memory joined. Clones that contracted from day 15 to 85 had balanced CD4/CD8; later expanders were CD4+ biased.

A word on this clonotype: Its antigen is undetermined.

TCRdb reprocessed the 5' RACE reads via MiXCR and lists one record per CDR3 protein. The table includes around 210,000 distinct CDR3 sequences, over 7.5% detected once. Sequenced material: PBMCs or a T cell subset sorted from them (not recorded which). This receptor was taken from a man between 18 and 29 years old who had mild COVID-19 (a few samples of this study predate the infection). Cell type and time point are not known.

CDR3 protein: CASSLLTSGGRGTQYF. For the CDR3, the DNA is TGTGCCAGCAGTTTATTGACTAGCGGGGGAAGAGGGACCCAGTACTTC. The chain uses TRBV28 and TRBJ2-5; the match to TRBD2 covers 12 bases. The V and J ends lost 1 base and 7 bases, in that order; junction bases with no gene match: 7. The CDR3 sequence is 16 residues long. In germline, CDR1 is MDHEN, CDR2 SYDVKM.